These 16 T cell receptor beta chains share one sample of origin, sequenced in a study of shared T cell receptors in the human thymus. TCRdb's copy holds only in-frame clones and misses some; the assay was immunoSEQ multiplex PCR. The sample contains 65,000 to 70,000 clones, 90% to 95% of which appear only once. The source material was thymocytes. These receptors were obtained from a human donor.

V and J are TRBV15 and TRBJ1-1; D gene unclear. V gave up 0 bases and J gave up 2 bases, with 13 bases separating them. CDR1 is LNHNV and CDR2 is YYDKDF in the germline V gene (reference sequence). This CDR3 comprises 16 residues. The CDR3 bases are TGTGCCACCAGCAGAGATATAGGGCCCCGCAACACTGAAGCTTTCTTT. This codes for CATSRDIGPRNTEAFF.

The chain links TRBV16 to TRBJ1-2; TRBD1 is a possible D gene (5 bases). Germline V lookup: CDR1 KGHSY, CDR2 FQNENV. V lost 5 bases to trimming and J lost 8 bases, with 18 bases between them. This CDR3 is built from 14 residues. The CDR3: CASSSGALSGGYTF. The CDR3 DNA sequence: TGTGCCAGCAGCTCTGGGGCCCTGTCTGGAGGCTACACCTTC.

This chain uses TRBV9 with TRBJ2-1, with unresolved D. Germline loops: CDR1 SGDLS, CDR2 YYNGEE. Trimming left V 0 bases short and J 0 bases short, with 10 bases between. The CDR3 spans 16 residues. CDR3 protein: CASSVATVPSYNEQFF. As DNA, the CDR3 is TGTGCCAGCAGCGTAGCTACAGTCCCCTCCTACAATGAGCAGTTCTTC. The whole variable domain, remainder taken from reference TRBV9 and TRBJ2-1, is DSGVTQTPKHLITATGQRVTLRCSPRSGDLSVYWYQQSLDQGLQFLIQYYNGEERAKGNILERFSAQQFPDLHSELNLSSLELGDSALYFCASSVATVPSYNEQFFGPGTRLTVL.

The chain carries TRBV7-9 and TRBJ1-4, with 7 bases aligning to TRBD1. Germline V gene lookup returns CDR1 SEHNR and CDR2 FQNEAQ (reference sequence). V shed 5 bases and J 7 bases; nucleotides not matched to a gene: 10. This CDR3 contains 15 residues. CDR3 bases: TGTGCCAGCAGCCGCAACCGGAACAGGGGTGAAAAACTGTTTTTT. Translated, it gives CASSRNRNRGEKLFF.

The chain links TRBV28 to TRBJ2-3; TRBD2 matches 10 bases. In germline, CDR1 is MDHEN, CDR2 SYDVKM. The CDR3 is 17 residues long. The V segment lost 4 bases and the J segment 2 bases; nucleotides outside the gene matches: 9. The CDR3 spells CASSSRQRGGLTDTQYF. In nucleotides, the CDR3 is TGTGCCAGCAGTTCCCGACAGCGGGGGGGCCTCACAGATACGCAGTATTTT.

The chain carries TRBV4-1 and TRBJ1-2, with D hard to call. The germline V gene encodes CDR1 MGHRA and CDR2 YSYEKL. The CDR3 contains 15 residues. Trimming pared 4 bases from V and 0 bases from J, leaving 12 bases between. The CDR3 DNA follows: TGCGCCAGCAGCCTCGAAACAGCAACTAACTATGGCTACACCTTC. As protein: CASSLETATNYGYTF.

The chain has TRBV5-1 and TRBJ1-1, with 10 bases that match TRBD1. J lost 7 bases, V lost 3 bases, and 6 bases had no gene match. Germline V CDR1 and CDR2: SGHRS, YFSETQ. This CDR3 region has 14 residues. In DNA form, the CDR3 reads TGCGCCAGCAGCTATGCCGGGACAGGGGTTGAAGCTTTCTTT. Protein: CASSYAGTGVEAFF.

V gene TRBV4-1 combines with J gene TRBJ1-2, with D uncertain. Germline CDR1 and CDR2: MGHRA and YSYEKL. There are 15 residues in the CDR3. The V gene lost 4 bases and the J gene lost 1 base, with 13 bases spanning the gap. The CDR3 reads CASSPKRAGNYGYTF. The CDR3 DNA follows: TGCGCCAGCAGCCCCAAGAGGGCTGGTAACTATGGCTACACCTTC.

The rearrangement uses TRBV18 and TRBJ1-1; D is ambiguous. CDR3 size: 17 residues. V lost 3 bases, J lost 1 base, and 18 bases lay in between. Germline V lookup: CDR1 KGHSH, CDR2 LQKENI. The CDR3 sequence is CASSPLSTSRWNTEAFF. The CDR3 bases are TGTGCCAGCTCACCTCTATCGACTTCCAGGTGGAACACTGAAGCTTTCTTT.

The V call is TRBV25-1, the J call TRBJ2-6; D perhaps matches TRBD1 (6 bases). Germline V CDR1 and CDR2: MGHDK, SYGVNS. The CDR3 is 17 amino acids. Trimming left V 1 base short and J 4 bases short, with 14 bases between. This chain's CDR3 is CASSESPRGGGANVLTF. For the CDR3, the DNA is TGTGCCAGCAGTGAATCCCCCAGGGGTGGGGGGGCCAACGTCCTGACTTTC.

The chain uses TRBV6-1 and TRBJ1-1; maybe TRBD1 (6 bases). This CDR3 has 19 residues. Germline CDR1 is MNHNS and CDR2 is SASEGT. Between the trimmed V and J ends, which lost 2 bases and 4 bases, there was a span of 26 bases. The CDR3 loop reads CASSELTTRQGICGTEAFF. CDR3 sequence (DNA): TGTGCCAGCAGTGAATTGACGACCAGGCAGGGGATTTGTGGCACTGAAGCTTTCTTT.

This clone has just one count. J is TRBJ2-4 and V is TRBV9, with 9 bases matching TRBD2. V trimming: 3 bases; J trimming: 3 bases; junction bases outside the gene matches: 10. The CDR3 is 17 residues long. Germline values: CDR1 SGDLS, CDR2 YYNGEE. CDR3 DNA sequence: TGTGCCAGCAGCGAGGGGAACGGGACTAGCAACAAAAACATTCAGTACTTC. It translates to CASSEGNGTSNKNIQYF.

The CDR3 DNA sequence: TGTGCCATCAGTGAGTCCCGGACTAGCGGGGGGGTCCCCGATACGCAGTATTTT. Translating gives CAISESRTSGGVPDTQYF. J is TRBJ2-3 and V is TRBV10-3; 15 positions match TRBD2. The V and J ends lost 0 bases and 6 bases, in that order; junction bases with no gene match: 7. Looked up from germline, CDR1 is ENHRY and CDR2 is SYGVKD. The CDR3 has 18 amino acids.

This clone was picked up a small number of times. The V call is TRBV27, the J call TRBJ1-6; D is undetermined. This CDR3 spans 12 amino acids. The ends were cut back, 3 bases at V and 8 bases at J, with 5 bases in the middle. Germline V gives CDR1 MNHEY, CDR2 SMNVEV (reference sequence). This CDR3 is CASSFGDSPLHF. The CDR3 nucleotides are TGTGCCAGCAGTTTTGGCGATTCACCCCTCCACTTT.

The chain employs TRBV7-4 and TRBJ2-7; 7 nucleotides agree with TRBD1. With 2 bases clipped from V and 2 bases from J, the junction kept 9 bases outside the gene matches. This CDR3 is built from 16 residues. Germline CDR1 SGHVT, CDR2 SQSDAQ. The CDR3 coding sequence is TGTGCCAGCAGCTTACCGGACAGGCAGTTCACCTACGAGCAGTACTTC. Translation gives CASSLPDRQFTYEQYF. The full variable domain, in which reference TRBV7-4 and TRBJ2-7 provide the parts outside the CDR3, is GAGVSQSPRYKVAKRGRDVALRCDSISGHVTLYWYRQTLGQGSEVLTYSQSDAQRDKSGRPSGRFSAERPERSVSTLKIQRTEQGDSAVYLCASSLPDRQFTYEQYFGPGTRLTVT.

This chain uses TRBV7-3 with TRBJ2-3; D perhaps matches TRBD1 (7 bases). This CDR3 is built from 15 residues. Germline loops: CDR1 SGHTA, CDR2 FQGTGA. V lost 5 bases to trimming and J lost 6 bases, with 18 bases between them. CDR3 amino acids: CASSRRGAPSDTQYF. DNA for the CDR3: TGTGCCAGCAGCCGCAGGGGGGCCCCTTCGGATACGCAGTATTTT.